What follows are 22 T cell receptor beta chains derived from one specimen sequenced in a study of beta chain features in type 1 diabetes (dated by TCRdb to 2016 to 2019). General findings and caveats noted by the study authors: Type 1 diabetes patients showed a moderate but significant shortening of TCRB CDR3 length in all four CD4+ subsets.

These receptors are not linked to any known antigen. Library creation used the immunoSEQ multiplex PCR assay. The entire isolated RNA was reverse transcribed using the High Capacity cDNA Reverse Transcription Kit, and thus expressed TCRB transcripts were sequenced. This immuneACCESS table, as held by TCRdb, lists in-frame sequences with V and J called but not all clones. Of the missing ones, under half trace to an unresolved V gene in checked studies; the others have no known cause. The table for this sample lists hundreds of thousands of clones; about 15% of them were counted only once. The ten largest clones represent around 0.015% of the sample. The sequencing input was naive CD4+ T cells from blood. This sample's cell subset or site label indicates: true naive CD4+ T cells. These TCRs come from a man between 18 and 35 years old with type 1 diabetes.

The J gene is TRBJ2-7, the V gene TRBV5-1, with 8 bases that match TRBD1. V dropped 3 bases and J dropped 3; count of bases not matched to a gene: 5. The germline CDR1 and CDR2 sequences are SGHRS and YFSETQ. The CDR3 spans 14 residues. The CDR3 here is CASSSDRGYYEQYF. CDR3 in DNA: TGCGCCAGCAGCTCAGACAGGGGTTACTACGAGCAGTACTTC.

The chain employs TRBV6-5 and TRBJ2-7; 10 positions agree with TRBD1. Germline CDR1 is MNHEY and CDR2 is SVGAGI. The V segment lost 2 bases and the J segment 5 bases; nucleotides outside the gene matches: 6. The CDR3 runs 15 residues. The CDR3 here is CASSYRPGQGNEQYF. The CDR3 DNA reads as TGTGCCAGCAGTTACCGCCCGGGACAGGGGAACGAGCAGTACTTC.

This clone was seen a handful of times. The DNA for the CDR3 is TGTGCCAGCAGTTTAGGTGGGAGAGCCGGGGAGCTGTTTTTT. Translating it yields CASSLGGRAGELFF. The chain recombines TRBV27 with TRBJ2-2, with D tentatively TRBD2 (5 bases). With 2 bases removed from V and 6 bases from J, the gap between germline ends came to 10 bases. Germline V lookup: CDR1 MNHEY, CDR2 SMNVEV (reference sequence). The CDR3 covers 14 residues.

This clone was counted only a few times. Written as DNA, the CDR3 is TGTGCCTGGAGTTTGGCAGGCTACAATGAGCAGTTCTTC. Protein: CAWSLAGYNEQFF. J is TRBJ2-1 and V is TRBV30; D ambiguous. CDR3 size: 13 residues. V shed 2 bases and J shed 3 bases, with 8 bases lying between them. Looked up from germline, CDR1 is GTSNPN and CDR2 is SVGIG (reference sequence).

The rearrangement joins TRBV6-5 to TRBJ2-5, with D possibly matching TRBD2 (7 bases). CDR3 length: 15 residues. V was cut by 6 bases and J by 5 bases, with 19 bases left in between. CDR1 MNHEY and CDR2 SVGAGI come from the germline V gene. The CDR3 DNA follows: TGTGCCAGCAGAAGGGACTACAGGGTTGTGGAGACCCAGTACTTC. Its translation: CASRRDYRVVETQYF.

This clone came up a few times. The chain has TRBV10-3 and TRBJ2-2, with TRBD2 matching 7 bases. The germline gives CDR1 ENHRY, CDR2 SYGVKD. This CDR3 is built from 15 residues. V shed 5 bases and J 6 bases; nucleotides not matched to a gene: 9. CDR3 residues: CAISTRLAAAGELFF. The CDR3 bases are TGTGCCATCAGTACTCGGCTAGCGGCGGCCGGGGAGCTGTTTTTT.

There are a few counts of this clone. The chain links TRBV13 to TRBJ2-7; 7 nucleotides align to TRBD1. The CDR3 consists of 13 residues. Losses at the gene ends were 5 bases for V and 3 bases for J; bases not matched to a gene: 4. CDR1 PRHDT and CDR2 FYEKMQ come from the germline V gene (reference sequence). Written as DNA, the CDR3 is TGTGCCAGCAGCCCGGGACAGCTCTACGAGCAGTACTTC. Its translation: CASSPGQLYEQYF.

V usage is TRBV28 and J usage is TRBJ2-1, with 9 bases that match TRBD1. The V segment lost 1 base and the J segment 2 bases; nucleotides outside the gene matches: 6. Germline CDR1 MDHEN, CDR2 SYDVKM. There are 17 residues in the CDR3. The CDR3 DNA is TGTGCCAGCAGTTTATTAACAGGGGGCGCGGCCTACAATGAGCAGTTCTTC. Its protein product is CASSLLTGGAAYNEQFF.

In its sample, this clone was seen a few times. The V call is TRBV7-8, the J call TRBJ1-2, with TRBD1 matching over 11 bases. The V segment lost 5 bases and the J segment 4 bases; nucleotides outside the gene matches: 9. Germline CDR1 SGHVS, CDR2 FQNEAQ. This CDR3 has 16 amino acids. As DNA, the CDR3 is TGTGCCAGCAGCCCAACCTGGACAGGGGGCTCCTATGGCTACACCTTC. Protein sequence: CASSPTWTGGSYGYTF.

The rearrangement joins TRBV9 to TRBJ2-1; TRBD1 is a possible D gene (6 bases). V was cut by 4 bases and J by 2 bases, with 10 bases left in between. Germline V gives CDR1 SGDLS, CDR2 YYNGEE. CDR3 length: 14 amino acids. The CDR3 sequence: CASSTQGPYNEQFF. The CDR3 DNA reads as TGTGCCAGCAGCACACAGGGCCCCTACAATGAGCAGTTCTTC. The full variable domain, rest sourced from reference TRBV9 and TRBJ2-1, is DSGVTQTPKHLITATGQRVTLRCSPRSGDLSVYWYQQSLDQGLQFLIQYYNGEERAKGNILERFSAQQFPDLHSELNLSSLELGDSALYFCASSTQGPYNEQFFGPGTRLTVL.

The rearrangement joins TRBV6-5 to TRBJ2-3, with TRBD2 matching 10 bases. The CDR3 loop spans 16 amino acids. The V segment lost 2 bases and the J segment 1 base; nucleotides outside the gene matches: 3. Per germline, CDR1 MNHEY and CDR2 SVGAGI. CDR3 sequence: CASSYTGTSGTDTQYF. The CDR3 DNA reads TGTGCCAGCAGTTACACCGGGACTAGCGGCACAGATACGCAGTATTTT.

This rearrangement joins TRBV2 to TRBJ2-1; 8 bases fit TRBD2. Germline V gene sequence: CDR1 SNHLY, CDR2 FYNNEI. The CDR3 covers 12 residues. Trimming at V came to 4 bases and at J to 15 bases, leaving 8 bases not matched to a gene. The CDR3 spells CASSVGAGVAFF. For the CDR3, the DNA is TGTGCCAGCAGTGTCGGAGCGGGGGTGGCGTTCTTC. Using reference TRBV2 and TRBJ2-1 for the parts outside the CDR3, the full variable domain is EPEVTQTPSHQVTQMGQEVILRCVPISNHLYFYWYRQILGQKVEFLVSFYNNEISEKSEIFDDQFSVERPDGSNFTLKIRSTKLEDSAMYFCASSVGAGVAFFGPGTRLTVL.

This chain joins TRBV18 and TRBJ2-1; 10 bases map to TRBD2. The trim removed 6 bases at V and 5 bases at J, leaving 7 bases unmatched. This CDR3 comprises 15 residues. Germline CDR1 reads KGHSH; CDR2 reads LQKENI. CDR3 residues: CASSRTSGVDNEQFF. The CDR3 nucleotides read TGTGCCAGCTCCCGTACTAGCGGGGTAGACAATGAGCAGTTCTTC. Combining the CDR3 with reference TRBV18 and TRBJ2-1 gives the whole variable domain NAGVMQNPRHLVRRRGQEARLRCSPMKGHSHVYWYRQLPEEGLKFMVYLQKENIIDESGMPKERFSAEFPKEGPSILRIQQVVRGDSAAYFCASSRTSGVDNEQFFGPGTRLTVL.

The rearrangement joins TRBV5-4 to TRBJ1-1, with D possibly being TRBD1 (6 bases). The V gene lost 4 bases and the J gene lost 3 bases, with 10 bases spanning the gap. Germline CDR1 is SGHNT and CDR2 is YYREEE (reference sequence). The CDR3 extends over 13 amino acids. CDR3 loop: CASSDHRDTEAFF. CDR3 DNA sequence: TGTGCCAGCAGCGACCACAGGGACACTGAAGCTTTCTTT.

This clone was seen more than once but under ten times. This chain connects TRBV29-1 to TRBJ2-3; 11 nucleotides match TRBD2. The germline CDR1 and CDR2 sequences are SQVTM and ANQGSEA. J lost 4 bases, V lost 4 bases, and 4 bases had no gene match. The CDR3 extends over 14 amino acids. CDR3 sequence reads: CSVGTSGRSDTQYF. CDR3 nucleotides: TGCAGCGTTGGTACTAGCGGGAGATCAGATACGCAGTATTTT.

The chain has TRBV9 and TRBJ1-2; 11 bases map to TRBD1. The V segment lost 4 bases and the J segment 7 bases; nucleotides outside the gene matches: 6. The CDR3 totals 14 residues. Per the germline V gene, CDR1 is SGDLS and CDR2 is YYNGEE. CDR3: CASSPGQGAAGYTF. The DNA for the CDR3 is TGTGCCAGCAGCCCAGGACAGGGGGCCGCTGGCTACACCTTC.

The gene calls are TRBV9 and TRBJ1-1, with a tentative D call TRBD1 (5 bases). V was trimmed by 0 bases and J by 3 bases, leaving 15 bases between them. Germline values: CDR1 SGDLS, CDR2 YYNGEE. The CDR3 spans 16 residues. The CDR3 loop reads CASSVGLGTSDTEAFF. The CDR3, as DNA: TGTGCCAGCAGCGTAGGTTTAGGGACTTCGGACACTGAAGCTTTCTTT.

The gene calls are TRBV5-1 and TRBJ1-2; the match to TRBD1 covers 10 bases. V shed 1 base, J shed 4 bases, and the junction held 1 base outside the gene matches. The length of the CDR3 is 14 residues. In germline, CDR1 is SGHRS, CDR2 YFSETQ. Here the CDR3 DNA reads TGCGCCAGCAGCTTGTGGACAGGGGGCTATGGCTACACCTTC. This codes for CASSLWTGGYGYTF.

This clone was recorded only once. V is TRBV11-3 and J is TRBJ2-1; the D gene is possibly TRBD2 (5 bases). The CDR3 loop spans 15 amino acids. Trimming removed 2 bases at V and 1 base at J, with 9 bases between. Germline loops: CDR1 SGHNT, CDR2 YENEEA. The CDR3 sequence is CASSLQSGSYNEQFF. The CDR3 DNA sequence: TGTGCCAGCAGCTTACAGTCGGGGTCCTACAATGAGCAGTTCTTC.

This clone showed up just a few times. The rearrangement joins TRBV7-8 to TRBJ2-7, with TRBD1 as a possible D gene (5 bases). Between the trimmed V and J ends, which lost 1 base and 6 bases, there was a span of 13 bases. This CDR3 spans 14 amino acids. Germline loops: CDR1 SGHVS, CDR2 FQNEAQ. The CDR3 region is CASSLGPREGEQYF. DNA for the CDR3: TGTGCCAGCAGCTTAGGCCCCAGGGAAGGCGAGCAGTACTTC.

The sample holds a few counts of this clone. The chain uses TRBV27 and TRBJ2-4; D is uncertain. The germline V gene encodes CDR1 MNHEY and CDR2 SMNVEV (reference sequence). The CDR3 runs to 14 residues. Here the CDR3 DNA reads TGTGCTTCCAGGCCTTCCGTAGCCAAAAACATTCAGTACTTC. This gives the protein CASRPSVAKNIQYF.

This clone was picked up a small number of times. The chain uses TRBV30 and TRBJ2-1; TRBD2 agrees at 10 bases. Germline V CDR1 and CDR2: GTSNPN, SVGIG (reference sequence). The CDR3 covers 15 residues. Trimming removed 4 bases from V and 6 bases from J; junction bases left unmatched: 9. The CDR3 bases are TGTGCCTGGAACCGCGGGGTAGCGGGAGGCAATGAGCAGTTCTTC. Translating it yields CAWNRGVAGGNEQFF.